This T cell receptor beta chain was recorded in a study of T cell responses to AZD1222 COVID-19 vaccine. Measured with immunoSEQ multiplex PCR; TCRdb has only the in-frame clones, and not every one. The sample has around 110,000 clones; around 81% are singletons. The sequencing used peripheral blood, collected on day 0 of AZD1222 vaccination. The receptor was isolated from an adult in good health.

The CDR3 region has the DNA TGTGCCAGCAGTGGGGCTGCCTACTATGGCTACACCTTC. The encoded protein is CASSGAAYYGYTF. V usage is TRBV27 and J usage is TRBJ1-2, with TRBD1 as a possible D gene (5 bases). Trimming left V 5 bases short and J 3 bases short, with 10 bases between. The CDR3 extends over 13 amino acids. Per germline, CDR1 MNHEY and CDR2 SMNVEV (reference sequence).